This T cell receptor beta chain was captured by sequencing in a study of T cells expressing NK-cell markers. Study-level findings and limits: In several donors, dominant NKG2C+ clonotypes were roughly 1.0-7.0% of CD8+ T cells.

The CDR3 runs to 14 residues. CDR1 and CDR2 (germline): SGHRS, YFSETQ. TCRdb re-called the 5' RACE reads and shows each CDR3 protein once, DNA omitted. This table holds approximately 550,000 distinct CDR3 sequences. With regard to this clonotype: Its antigen is still unknown.

This sequence was found in a man aged 18 to 29 in good health. Sequenced: blood T cells: a sorted CD56 or NKG2C T cell subset, CD4+ or CD8+ T cells, or bulk PBMC T cells (not recorded which). The chain links TRBV5-1 to TRBJ2-7; the TCRdb call, TRBD1, lacks DNA for checking. The chain's CDR3 is CASSPTGDEYEQYF.